This T cell receptor (beta chain) was identified during a study of control samples from healthy donors and cancer patients. TCRdb keeps only in-frame clones here, not all; method: immunoSEQ multiplex PCR. The table lists around 110,000 clones, over 90% of them singletons. Germline CDR1 and CDR2: MGHRA and YSYEKL. Trimming took off 0 bases at V and 5 bases at J, with 13 bases between the two ends. This CDR3 comprises 15 residues. This sequence originates from a man in his thirties or forties in good health. The V call is TRBV4-1, the J call TRBJ1-2; D gene uncertain. The sequencing sample was made of blood. Here the CDR3 reads CASSQDRLVSYGYTF. Written as DNA, the CDR3 is TGCGCCAGCAGCCAAGATCGGCTAGTTAGTTATGGCTACACCTTC.